The text below deals with one TCR beta chain. Its specificity is not known. This sample was included in a study of T cell repertoires in cytomegalovirus infection. Overall study results and limits: Summed public TCR beta family frequency identified CMV carriers bearing the relevant HLA.

Germline lookup yields CDR1 SGHRS and CDR2 YFSETQ. The CDR3 length is 11 residues. Trimming stripped 7 bases from V and 7 bases from J, with 8 bases between. Each CDR3 protein gets one entry after TCRdb re-called the reads with MiXCR. The data hold about 260,000 distinct CDR3 sequences, with 9.1% observed a single time. Sequenced material: PBMCs. The source is a human donor in good health (CMV status not recorded). Some clones in this sample may be carry-over from other donors' samples. This chain joins TRBV5-1 and TRBJ2-2, with D unresolved. Here the CDR3 DNA reads TGCGCCAGCCGCAAGGGCGGGGAGCTGTTTTTT. Protein: CASRKGGELFF.